The 31 T cell receptor beta chains below all came from one sample that was sequenced in a study of T cell repertoires in cytomegalovirus infection. TCRdb ran MiXCR on the reads and lists one entry per CDR3 protein. Of hundreds of thousands of distinct CDR3 sequences listed, roughly 30% are singletons. For these receptors, no antigen is known. This material consisted of cultured CD8+ T cells from PBMCs, taken from culture after CMV antigen stimulation. All receptors derive from a human donor in good health (CMV status not recorded). Some clones in this sample may be carry-over from other donors' samples.

In its sample, this clonotype was seen once. The rearrangement uses TRBV19 and TRBJ2-2; D uncertain. V was shortened by 7 bases and J by 3 bases, with 9 bases between the two germline ends. Germline CDR1 LNHDA, CDR2 SQIVND (reference sequence). The CDR3 runs 13 residues. The DNA of the CDR3 is TGTGCCAGTAAAGAAATTTACACCGGGGAGCTGTTTTTT. Translation: CASKEIYTGELFF. The entire variable domain, with the rest obtained from reference TRBV19 and TRBJ2-2, is as follows: DGGITQSPKYLFRKEGQNVTLSCEQNLNHDAMYWYRQDPGQGLRLIYYSQIVNDFQKGDIAEGYSVSREKKESFPLTVTSAQKNPTAFYLCASKEIYTGELFFGEGSRLTVL.

This clonotype came up many times. The chain has TRBV12-3 or TRBV12-4 and TRBJ1-2; D ambiguous. The CDR3 is 14 amino acids. V lost 3 bases to trimming and J lost 4 bases, with 12 bases between them. The CDR3 DNA reads TGTGCCAGCAGTTTTACATGGAACTCCTATGGCTACACCTTC. This gives the protein CASSFTWNSYGYTF.

The rearrangement links TRBV4-1 to TRBJ2-5; 8 bases align to TRBD2. The V segment lost 3 bases and the J segment 0 bases; nucleotides outside the gene matches: 6. CDR3 length equals 16 residues. The germline CDR1 and CDR2 sequences are MGHRA and YSYEKL. CDR3 in amino acids: CASSHPREGYQETQYF. CDR3 DNA sequence: TGCGCCAGCAGCCATCCCCGGGAGGGTTACCAAGAGACCCAGTACTTC.

This chain links TRBV2 with TRBJ2-1; D ambiguous. Trimming removed 7 bases at V and 2 bases at J, with 9 bases between. The CDR3 is made up of 13 amino acids. Germline CDR1 and CDR2: SNHLY and FYNNEI. In DNA, the CDR3 is TGTGCCAGCATCGAAGAGACCTACAATGAGCAGTTCTTC. Amino acid sequence: CASIEETYNEQFF.

A remark on this clonotype: A much larger clonotype is one base distant, so this may be a read error. J is TRBJ2-1 and V is TRBV7-9; D remains unclear. Germline CDR1 and CDR2: SEHNR and FQNEAQ (reference sequence). The length of the CDR3 is 12 residues. Here the CDR3 DNA reads TGTACCAGCAGCCCCGCGGTAAATGAGCAGTTCTTC. Protein product: CTSSPAVNEQFF.

V usage is TRBV27 and J usage is TRBJ2-1; possible D gene TRBD1, 6 bases. The V end lost 4 bases, the J end lost 4 bases, and 11 bases lay between the germline ends. The CDR3 sequence is 14 residues long. Germline lookup yields CDR1 MNHEY and CDR2 SMNVEV (reference sequence). The CDR3 is CASSWGPRYNEQFF. The CDR3 nucleotides are TGTGCCAGCAGTTGGGGGCCTCGTTACAATGAGCAGTTCTTC.

About this clonotype: Given a much more abundant clone one base away, this may be a read error. The V call is TRBV7-8, the J call TRBJ1-5; tentative D call: TRBD1 (5 bases). The germline CDR1 and CDR2 sequences are SGHVS and FQNEAQ. The CDR3 spans 16 residues. This CDR3 is CVSSLAYPRGNQPQHF. The CDR3 nucleotides read TGTGTCAGCAGCTTAGCGTACCCCAGGGGCAATCAGCCCCAGCATTTT.

This clonotype was counted many times. The chain uses TRBV14 and TRBJ1-1; no reliable D call. CDR1 is SGHDN and CDR2 is FVKESK in the germline V gene. The CDR3 is made up of 18 amino acids. V shed 3 bases and J shed 3 bases, with 23 bases lying between them. CDR3 bases: TGTGCCAGCAGCCACCCACGAAGACTCACTTCGGTAGACACTGAAGCTTTCTTT. Amino acid sequence: CASSHPRRLTSVDTEAFF.

The chain carries TRBV6-1 and TRBJ1-2; perhaps TRBD1 as D (6 bases). Per the germline V gene, CDR1 is MNHNS and CDR2 is SASEGT. The CDR3 spans 14 residues. The V end lost 4 bases, the J end lost 4 bases, and 13 bases lay between the germline ends. DNA of the CDR3: TGTGCCAGCAGTGGGAACAGGGATTTCTATGGCTACACCTTC. Amino acid sequence: CASSGNRDFYGYTF.

This clonotype was observed a few times. The rearrangement joins TRBV5-5 to TRBJ1-1; 7 positions match TRBD1. V lost 0 bases and J lost 0; bases outside the gene matches: 11. Germline CDR1 and CDR2: SGHKS and YYEKEE (reference sequence). This CDR3 region has 18 residues. As DNA, the CDR3 is TGTGCCAGCAGCTTGGATATCGGGACAGAACTCATGAACACTGAAGCTTTCTTT. It encodes CASSLDIGTELMNTEAFF. The complete variable domain, with remaining parts taken from reference TRBV5-5 and TRBJ1-1, reads DAGVTQSPTHLIKTRGQQVTLRCSPISGHKSVSWYQQVLGQGPQFIFQYYEKEERGRGNFPDRFSARQFPNYSSELNVNALLLGDSALYLCASSLDIGTELMNTEAFFGQGTRLTVV.

This chain joins TRBV15 and TRBJ1-2; D is ambiguous. This CDR3 has 13 residues. V was cut by 0 bases and J by 7 bases, with 9 bases left in between. Germline assignment: CDR1 LNHNV and CDR2 YYDKDF (reference sequence). In DNA form, the CDR3 reads TGTGCCACCAGCAGAGATCGGACCGGTGGCTACACCTTC. This encodes CATSRDRTGGYTF.

This clonotype has a handful of counts. The chain recombines TRBV19 with TRBJ2-1; TRBD2 aligns across 9 bases. The germline V gene has CDR1 LNHDA and CDR2 SQIVND (reference sequence). The trim removed 1 base at V and 5 bases at J, leaving 9 bases unmatched. The CDR3 covers 17 residues. The DNA for the CDR3 is TGTGCCAGTAGTATAGGGTTTCCTAGCGGGGCAAACAATGAGCAGTTCTTC. This gives the protein CASSIGFPSGANNEQFF.

This clonotype turned up a few times. J is TRBJ2-1 and V is TRBV19; weak D call: TRBD1 (5 bases). The CDR3 contains 16 residues. Trimming took 6 bases from V and 1 from J, leaving 16 bases between them. Germline assignment: CDR1 LNHDA and CDR2 SQIVND (reference sequence). CDR3: CASSLPRRGSYNEQFF. DNA of the CDR3: TGTGCCAGTAGCTTACCGCGAAGGGGATCCTACAATGAGCAGTTCTTC.

CDR3: CASSQGRRGPSTDTQYF. The CDR3 nucleotides read TGCGCCAGCAGCCAAGGGAGGCGGGGTCCTAGCACAGATACGCAGTATTTT. The chain joins TRBV4-1 to TRBJ2-3; TRBD2 is a possible D gene (6 bases). With 1 base removed from V and 0 bases from J, the gap between germline ends came to 14 bases. The germline gives CDR1 MGHRA, CDR2 YSYEKL. The CDR3 is 17 residues long.

This rearrangement joins TRBV12-3 or TRBV12-4 to TRBJ1-1; 7 bases line up with TRBD1. The V segment lost 6 bases and the J segment 7 bases; nucleotides outside the gene matches: 8. The CDR3 is made up of 13 amino acids. The CDR3 sequence: CASSPTGMGEAFF. CDR3 coding DNA: TGTGCCAGCAGCCCGACAGGGATGGGTGAAGCTTTCTTT.

The V call is TRBV7-6, the J call TRBJ2-4; D ambiguous. Trimming cost V 5 bases and J 5 bases, with 13 bases left between them. Germline values: CDR1 SGHVS, CDR2 FNYEAQ. The CDR3 sequence is 14 residues long. The CDR3 coding sequence is TGTGCCAGCAGCCCCCCCTACCCTGAAAACATTCAGTACTTC. Protein product: CASSPPYPENIQYF. The full variable domain, in which reference TRBV7-6 and TRBJ2-4 provide the parts outside the CDR3, is GAGVSQSPRYKVTKRGQDVALRCDPISGHVSLYWYRQALGQGPEFLTYFNYEAQQDKSGLPNDRFSAERPEGSISTLTIQRTEQRDSAMYRCASSPPYPENIQYFGAGTRLSVL.

Only a few counts were recorded for this clonotype. This chain uses TRBV4-1 with TRBJ2-7, with D perhaps being TRBD1 or TRBD2 (5 bases each). Germline-derived CDR1 and CDR2 are MGHRA and YSYEKL. Trimming removed 9 bases from V and 4 bases from J, with 13 bases in between. The CDR3 runs to 12 residues. The CDR3 DNA reads TGCGCCAGTGTTGGGACCGAATACGAGCAGTACTTC. This gives the protein CASVGTEYEQYF.

This chain links TRBV25-1 with TRBJ2-2, with a possible D match to TRBD1 (6 bases). V shed 1 base and J shed 5 bases, with 17 bases lying between them. The CDR3 runs 17 residues. Per germline, CDR1 MGHDK and CDR2 SYGVNS. The CDR3 coding sequence is TGTGCCAGCAGTGAATTCGCCAGGACAGAGCAGACCGGGGAGCTGTTTTTT. It translates to CASSEFARTEQTGELFF.

The chain links TRBV27 to TRBJ2-3, with 9 bases that match TRBD1. The CDR3 runs to 16 residues. The germline V gene has CDR1 MNHEY and CDR2 SMNVEV (reference sequence). V lost 6 bases to trimming and J lost 2 bases; unmatched junction nucleotides: 9. The CDR3 protein is CASSPGGQGYTDTQYF. The CDR3 DNA is TGTGCCAGCAGCCCCGGCGGACAGGGGTACACAGATACGCAGTATTTT.

This clonotype occurred many times. The chain carries TRBV12-3 or TRBV12-4 and TRBJ2-5; 7 bases are a match to TRBD2. V was pared by 5 bases and J by 2 bases, with 5 bases of the junction left unmatched. CDR3 length equals 14 residues. As DNA, the CDR3 is TGTGCCAGCAGTCCCTGGGGGGGACAAGAGACCCAGTACTTC. Amino acid sequence: CASSPWGGQETQYF.

V usage is TRBV19 and J usage is TRBJ1-2; 9 bases match TRBD1. V was pared by 6 bases and J by 6 bases, with 8 bases of the junction left unmatched. The CDR3 contains 14 residues. Germline CDR1 LNHDA, CDR2 SQIVND (reference sequence). CDR3 protein: CASRLGTGSNGYTF. The DNA of the CDR3 is TGTGCCAGTAGACTCGGGACAGGGTCGAATGGCTACACCTTC.

The V call is TRBV10-2, the J call TRBJ2-7; 8 bases line up with TRBD1. The CDR3 contains 16 residues. The J segment lost 2 bases and the V segment lost 2 bases, leaving 8 bases of the junction unmatched. Germline V gene sequence: CDR1 WSHSY, CDR2 SAAADI. Here the CDR3 DNA reads TGCGCCAGCAGTGAGGTTACAGGGGGGCCTCCCTACGAGCAGTACTTC. This encodes CASSEVTGGPPYEQYF.

The genes are TRBV24-1 and TRBJ2-1; TRBD1 agrees at 8 bases. From germline, CDR1 is KGHDR and CDR2 SFDVKD. The CDR3 extends over 16 amino acids. V was pared by 4 bases and J by 3 bases, with 7 bases of the junction left unmatched. The chain's CDR3 is CATSDSGTGVYNEQFF. In DNA, the CDR3 is TGTGCCACCAGTGACTCCGGGACAGGCGTCTACAATGAGCAGTTCTTC.

This chain uses TRBV4-1 with TRBJ2-7; no definite D call. The CDR3 covers 15 residues. The V and J ends lost 3 bases and 7 bases respectively, with 19 bases between them. The germline V gene encodes CDR1 MGHRA and CDR2 YSYEKL. Here the CDR3 DNA reads TGCGCCAGCAGCCATCCCGACGTGGGATGGCGGGAGCAGTACTTC. Residues: CASSHPDVGWREQYF.

This CDR3 is CASSLQAALGNTIYF. CDR3 DNA sequence: TGCGCCAGCAGCCTACAGGCCGCCCTTGGAAACACCATATATTTT. V and J are TRBV4-1 and TRBJ1-3, with D perhaps TRBD1 (5 bases). Germline CDR1 and CDR2: MGHRA and YSYEKL. The V and J ends lost 4 bases and 3 bases respectively, with 13 bases between them. The CDR3 contains 15 residues.

The chain has TRBV29-1 and TRBJ2-2, with a tentative D call TRBD1 (5 bases). Trimming left V 2 bases short and J 9 bases short, with 16 bases between. Germline CDR1 and CDR2: SQVTM and ANQGSEA. This CDR3 has 14 amino acids. The CDR3 spells CSVELHRAGRELFF. CDR3 DNA sequence: TGCAGCGTTGAACTCCATAGGGCAGGGAGGGAGCTGTTTTTT.

Many counts were recorded for this clonotype. The rearrangement joins TRBV7-9 to TRBJ1-1, with D uncertain. CDR1 is SEHNR, CDR2 FQNEAQ, per germline (reference sequence). Deletions cut 11 bases from V and 0 bases from J, with 19 bases between. The CDR3 is made up of 15 amino acids. The CDR3 region has the DNA TGTGCCCACCGAGAAGTGGGAGGACTGAACACTGAAGCTTTCTTT. This sequence encodes CAHREVGGLNTEAFF.

This clonotype was recorded many times. The chain links TRBV6-1 to TRBJ1-2, with D possibly being TRBD1 (5 bases). The germline V and J ends were trimmed by 9 bases and 1 base, with 18 bases remaining between them. The germline gives CDR1 MNHNS, CDR2 SASEGT. The CDR3 is made up of 15 amino acids. The chain's CDR3 is CARWGSGPFNYGYTF. The CDR3 DNA follows: TGTGCCAGATGGGGGTCTGGTCCATTTAACTATGGCTACACCTTC.

The sample holds one count of this clonotype. The V call is TRBV27, the J call TRBJ1-5; D is possibly TRBD1 (5 bases). V lost 5 bases, J lost 1 base, and 27 bases lay in between. The CDR3 is made up of 20 amino acids. Germline V gene data show CDR1 as MNHEY and CDR2 as SMNVEV (reference sequence). The CDR3 DNA is TGTGCCAGCAGTCCCCAACAGACAGTGGTGGTAGGGGTCAGCAATCAGCCCCAGCATTTT. It specifies CASSPQQTVVVGVSNQPQHF.

This chain uses TRBV6-4 with TRBJ2-3; 9 nucleotides agree with TRBD2. Germline lookup yields CDR1 MRHNA and CDR2 SNTAGT. V dropped 6 bases and J dropped 2; count of bases not matched to a gene: 3. The CDR3 runs 14 residues. The CDR3 loop is CASRVAGDTDTQYF. The DNA for the CDR3 is TGTGCCAGCAGGGTAGCGGGGGACACAGATACGCAGTATTTT.

The chain uses TRBV27 and TRBJ1-1; D unresolved. Trimming removed 8 bases at V and 1 base at J, with 5 bases between. In germline, CDR1 is MNHEY, CDR2 SMNVEV (reference sequence). The CDR3 is made up of 11 amino acids. The CDR3 spells CASESNTEAFF. CDR3 sequence (DNA): TGTGCCAGCGAGTCGAACACTGAAGCTTTCTTT.